This entry lists 25 T cell receptor beta chains sequenced from one sample in a study of early T cells in non-severe SARS-CoV-2 infection. One entry per CDR3 protein, called by TCRdb with MiXCR from the 5' RACE reads. The data hold 55,000 to 75,000 distinct CDR3 sequences, with over 8% observed a single time. Sequenced material: whole blood, taken at baseline. Source of these receptors: an adult who was a healthcare worker with PCR-confirmed SARS-CoV-2 infection or an uninfected control (not recorded which).

This clonotype was seen a handful of times. This CDR3 is CASRQGDSGANVLTF. DNA of the CDR3: TGTGCCAGCAGGCAAGGGGATTCCGGGGCCAACGTCCTGACTTTC. The rearrangement uses TRBV27 and TRBJ2-6; D possibly corresponds to TRBD1 (5 bases). Germline V gene lookup returns CDR1 MNHEY and CDR2 SMNVEV (reference sequence). Trimming stripped 6 bases from V and 4 bases from J, with 13 bases between. The CDR3 contains 15 residues.

This clonotype was observed many times. The chain joins TRBV20-1 to TRBJ2-5; 8 positions match TRBD2. V dropped 3 bases and J dropped 1; count of bases not matched to a gene: 10. Germline CDR1 reads DFQATT; CDR2 reads SNEGSKA (reference sequence). The CDR3 is 16 residues long. CDR3 sequence reads: CSASPLVAGTQETQYF. CDR3 coding DNA: TGCAGTGCTAGCCCCCTGGTAGCGGGGACCCAAGAGACCCAGTACTTC.

This clonotype has ten or more counts. This chain joins TRBV20-1 and TRBJ1-4; no reliable D call. The CDR3 sequence is 14 residues long. Germline values: CDR1 DFQATT, CDR2 SNEGSKA (reference sequence). The V end lost 0 bases, the J end lost 8 bases, and 13 bases lay between the germline ends. In DNA, the CDR3 is TGCAGTGCTAGAGATATCCGCACCGCCGAAAAACTGTTTTTT. As protein: CSARDIRTAEKLFF.

This clonotype was detected only once. The CDR3 protein is CASSFRRDTEAFF. The CDR3 nucleotides are TGTGCCAGCAGTTTCCGGAGGGACACTGAAGCTTTCTTT. J is TRBJ1-1 and V is TRBV2; D not resolved. CDR1 is SNHLY and CDR2 is FYNNEI in the germline V gene. Trimming removed 5 bases at V and 3 bases at J, with 10 bases between. CDR3 size: 13 residues.

The chain recombines TRBV6-4 with TRBJ1-1; D perhaps matches TRBD1 (6 bases). The germline V gene has CDR1 MRHNA and CDR2 SNTAGT. Trimming pared 0 bases from V and 11 bases from J, leaving 16 bases between. The CDR3 sequence is 14 residues long. CDR3 amino acids: CASSDSSRGSRAFF. The CDR3 DNA follows: TGTGCCAGCAGTGACTCCTCGAGGGGGAGTCGGGCTTTCTTT.

The sample holds many counts of this clonotype. The genes are TRBV7-2 and TRBJ2-1; 8 bases match TRBD1. The CDR3 has 16 amino acids. Trimming took 1 base from V and 5 from J; bases not matched to a gene: 7. The germline V gene has CDR1 SGHTA and CDR2 FQGNSA. The CDR3 here is CASSLVGTGPNNEQFF. Written as DNA, the CDR3 is TGTGCCAGCAGCTTAGTTGGGACAGGCCCCAACAATGAGCAGTTCTTC. Combining the CDR3 with reference TRBV7-2 and TRBJ2-1 gives the whole variable domain GAGVSQSPSNKVTEKGKDVELRCDPISGHTALYWYRQSLGQGLEFLIYFQGNSAPDKSGLPSDRFSAERTGGSVSTLTIQRTQQEDSAVYLCASSLVGTGPNNEQFFGPGTRLTVL.

This clonotype was found a few times. This sequence joins TRBV12-3 or TRBV12-4 and TRBJ2-2; a possible D gene is TRBD2 (5 bases). Trimming left V 5 bases short and J 1 base short, with 5 bases between. CDR3 length equals 13 residues. The CDR3 is CASSRGNTGELFF. In DNA, the CDR3 is TGTGCCAGCAGTCGGGGGAACACCGGGGAGCTGTTTTTT.

The chain links TRBV4-1 to TRBJ1-5; 7 nucleotides align to TRBD1. With 3 bases clipped from V and 6 bases from J, the junction kept 8 bases outside the gene matches. This CDR3 comprises 15 residues. Looked up from germline, CDR1 is MGHRA and CDR2 is YSYEKL. The CDR3 region is CASSHPGTDPQPQHF. In DNA form, the CDR3 reads TGCGCCAGCAGCCACCCAGGGACAGACCCTCAGCCCCAGCATTTT.

The genes are TRBV5-1 and TRBJ2-3; maybe TRBD1 (5 bases). V was shortened by 4 bases and J by 6 bases, with 15 bases between the two germline ends. Germline V CDR1 and CDR2: SGHRS, YFSETQ. CDR3 size: 14 residues. CDR3 DNA sequence: TGCGCCAGCAGCGACAGCACCATGCCGGATACGCAGTATTTT. Translation: CASSDSTMPDTQYF.

This clonotype was detected only a few times. The V gene is TRBV7-3, the J gene TRBJ2-1, with D possibly being TRBD2 (6 bases). This CDR3 comprises 14 residues. Germline lookup yields CDR1 SGHTA and CDR2 FQGTGA. The germline V and J ends were trimmed by 1 base and 5 bases, with 9 bases remaining between them. This CDR3 is CASSLRRANNEQFF. CDR3 DNA: TGTGCCAGCAGCTTAAGGAGGGCCAACAATGAGCAGTTCTTC.

The sample holds many counts of this clonotype. The chain links TRBV18 to TRBJ2-3; D gene ambiguous. CDR1 KGHSH and CDR2 LQKENI come from the germline V gene. Trimming shortened V by 3 bases and J by 0 bases, and 4 bases separated the two germline ends. The CDR3 sequence is 13 residues long. The CDR3 DNA follows: TGTGCCAGCTCACCCGGTAGCACAGATACGCAGTATTTT. It codes for CASSPGSTDTQYF.

Only a few counts were recorded for this clonotype. CDR3 nucleotide sequence: TGTGCCAGCAGCTACAACACAGGGGTCCGAGAGACCCAGTACTTC. Translation gives CASSYNTGVRETQYF. The rearrangement uses TRBV7-8 and TRBJ2-5; TRBD1 matches 7 bases. Germline V CDR1 and CDR2: SGHVS, FQNEAQ. The CDR3 is 15 residues long. V was pared by 4 bases and J by 4 bases, with 9 bases of the junction left unmatched.

The chain is built from TRBV20-1 and TRBJ2-7; no clear D. The CDR3 has 13 amino acids. Germline V gene sequence: CDR1 DFQATT, CDR2 SNEGSKA (reference sequence). Trimming removed 6 bases at V and 0 bases at J, with 12 bases between. CDR3 region: CSAAPLHSYEQYF. CDR3 in DNA: TGCAGTGCGGCCCCCCTCCACTCCTACGAGCAGTACTTC.

The CDR3 here is CASSPRSSYNEQFF. CDR3 sequence (DNA): TGTGCCAGCAGCCCACGAAGCTCCTACAATGAGCAGTTCTTC. This sequence joins TRBV11-3 and TRBJ2-1; D remains unclear. The CDR3 totals 14 residues. From germline, CDR1 is SGHNT and CDR2 YENEEA. V dropped 5 bases and J dropped 0 bases, with 8 bases sitting between them.

The chain combines TRBV30 with TRBJ2-5; D remains unclear. The ends were cut back, 0 bases at V and 5 bases at J, with 13 bases in the middle. The germline V gene has CDR1 GTSNPN and CDR2 SVGIG (reference sequence). The CDR3 totals 14 residues. Here the CDR3 reads CAWSVGSAEETQYF. The CDR3 DNA is TGTGCCTGGAGTGTAGGCAGCGCCGAGGAGACCCAGTACTTC.

This clonotype was recorded at least ten times. This sequence joins TRBV20-1 and TRBJ1-5, with 9 bases aligning to TRBD1. Germline V lookup: CDR1 DFQATT, CDR2 SNEGSKA (reference sequence). There are 17 residues in the CDR3. With 3 bases clipped from V and 1 base from J, the junction kept 10 bases outside the gene matches. This chain's CDR3 is CSASSSFGTGSNQPQHF. CDR3 nucleotide sequence: TGCAGTGCTAGTTCGTCGTTTGGGACAGGGAGCAATCAGCCCCAGCATTTT.

The DNA of the CDR3 is TGTGCCAGCAGTTTGTCGAGGAACACCATATATTTT. It specifies CASSLSRNTIYF. This chain links TRBV12-3 or TRBV12-4 with TRBJ1-3; no clear D. The CDR3 runs 12 residues. V lost 3 bases and J lost 7, with 7 bases in between.

The table lists this clonotype with many counts. The chain combines TRBV28 with TRBJ2-3, with 7 bases identical to TRBD1. The trim removed 6 bases at V and 9 bases at J, leaving 3 bases unmatched. The CDR3 spans 11 residues. Germline-derived CDR1 and CDR2 are MDHEN and SYDVKM. This chain's CDR3 is CASRGQTTQYF. The CDR3, as DNA: TGTGCCAGCAGGGGACAGACCACGCAGTATTTT.

This clonotype showed up many times. The chain uses TRBV11-2 and TRBJ2-1; 11 bases line up with TRBD2. Germline trimming cut 1 base from V and 8 bases from J; bases unmatched to any gene: 10. CDR3 length: 17 amino acids. The V gene's germline CDR1 is SGHAT and CDR2 FQNNGV. CDR3 residues: CASSLVGRLAGIDEQFF. The CDR3 DNA follows: TGTGCCAGCAGCTTAGTAGGACGACTAGCGGGAATTGATGAGCAGTTCTTC.

A few counts support this clonotype. V usage is TRBV20-1 and J usage is TRBJ1-1; weak D call: TRBD1 (5 bases). There are 13 residues in the CDR3. Trimming cost V 6 bases and J 0 bases, with 11 bases left between them. Germline V CDR1 and CDR2: DFQATT, SNEGSKA (reference sequence). CDR3 DNA sequence: TGCAGTGCAAAACAGGACATGAACACTGAAGCTTTCTTT. Translation: CSAKQDMNTEAFF.

The J gene is TRBJ1-4, the V gene TRBV27, with a tentative D call TRBD1 (6 bases). V dropped 8 bases and J dropped 3 bases, with 13 bases sitting between them. This CDR3 has 14 residues. Germline V gene lookup returns CDR1 MNHEY and CDR2 SMNVEV (reference sequence). The CDR3 DNA follows: TGTGCCAGCGGACAAGAGGGGGCTAATGAAAAACTGTTTTTT. It yields the protein CASGQEGANEKLFF. The full variable domain, rest sourced from reference TRBV27 and TRBJ1-4, is EAQVTQNPRYLITVTGKKLTVTCSQNMNHEYMSWYRQDPGLGLRQIYYSMNVEVTDKGDVPEGYKVSRKEKRNFPLILESPSPNQTSLYFCASGQEGANEKLFFGSGTQLSVL.

This clonotype has a count of ten or more. The genes are TRBV6-2 or TRBV6-3 and TRBJ1-5; D uncertain. Looked up from germline, CDR1 is MNHEY and CDR2 is SVGEGT. The CDR3 is made up of 12 amino acids. The ends were cut back, 2 bases at V and 4 bases at J, with 3 bases in the middle. This CDR3 reads CASSYTNQPQHF. In nucleotides, the CDR3 is TGTGCCAGCAGTTACACGAATCAGCCCCAGCATTTT.

The sample holds a few counts of this clonotype. The rearrangement joins TRBV30 to TRBJ1-1, with TRBD1 matching over 7 bases. Germline values: CDR1 GTSNPN, CDR2 SVGIG (reference sequence). This CDR3 spans 13 amino acids. The ends lost 1 base at V and 4 bases at J; junction bases unmatched: 3. The CDR3 DNA reads TGTGCCTGGAGTGGGGACAGCAGCACTGAAGCTTTCTTT. Its translation is CAWSGDSSTEAFF.

This clonotype was observed a handful of times. V usage is TRBV29-1 and J usage is TRBJ2-7; D might be TRBD1 or TRBD2, each matching 5 bases. The CDR3 runs 12 residues. Deletions cut 7 bases from V and 3 bases from J, with 13 bases between. Germline V gene sequence: CDR1 SQVTM, CDR2 ANQGSEA. The CDR3 nucleotides are TGCAGCGAACGGGACCCAAACTACGAGCAGTACTTC. Its protein product is CSERDPNYEQYF.

This clonotype was observed a few times. J is TRBJ2-1 and V is TRBV7-2, with unresolved D. CDR1 and CDR2 from the germline V gene are SGHTA and FQGNSA. The CDR3 runs 15 residues. Between the trimmed V and J ends, which lost 1 base and 0 bases, there was a span of 7 bases. CDR3 DNA: TGTGCCAGCAGCTTAGGGTTTAGCTCCTACAATGAGCAGTTCTTC. Protein: CASSLGFSSYNEQFF.